The 28 T cell receptor beta chains listed next were all sequenced from one sample in a study of cytomegalovirus exposure and HLA in healthy donors. Primers for the PCR totalled 60 Vbeta and 13 Jbeta. TCRdb's table, derived via immunoSEQ multiplex PCR, lists solely in-frame clones and lacks some. The table records approximately 200,000 clones, 70% to 90% of them present only once. The sample consisted of PBMCs. These receptors were taken from a woman in her 50s in good health and CMV-seronegative.

This rearrangement joins TRBV4-3 to TRBJ1-1, with 7 bases identical to TRBD1. Trimming at V came to 0 bases and at J to 3 bases, leaving 7 bases not matched to a gene. CDR3 length: 16 residues. Germline values: CDR1 LGHNA, CDR2 YSLEER. The CDR3 reads CASSQEGGRGDTEAFF. The CDR3 bases are TGCGCCAGCAGCCAAGAAGGGGGCAGGGGAGACACTGAAGCTTTCTTT.

In nucleotides, the CDR3 is TGTGCCAGCAGGAAGGACAGCCACTACGAGCAGTACTTC. This translates into CASRKDSHYEQYF. V and J are TRBV5-6 and TRBJ2-7; possible D gene TRBD1, 6 bases. The CDR3 spans 13 residues. Germline-derived CDR1 and CDR2 are SGHDT and YYEEEE. V was pared by 5 bases and J by 3 bases, with 12 bases between.

The chain is built from TRBV6-4 and TRBJ2-3, with TRBD1 as a possible D gene (6 bases). This CDR3 contains 15 residues. V was clipped by 2 bases and J by 2 bases, with 11 bases between them. Germline CDR1 MRHNA, CDR2 SNTAGT. CDR3 in amino acids: CASSDSRGNTDTQYF. The CDR3, as DNA: TGTGCCAGCAGTGACAGCAGGGGCAACACAGATACGCAGTATTTT.

This rearrangement joins TRBV5-1 to TRBJ2-1, with 9 bases that match TRBD2. CDR3 size: 17 residues. CDR1 and CDR2 (germline): SGHRS, YFSETQ. Germline trimming cut 4 bases from V and 8 bases from J; bases unmatched to any gene: 16. This CDR3 is CASSQVNAGGSLYEQFF. CDR3 DNA: TGCGCCAGCAGCCAAGTTAATGCGGGAGGGAGTCTCTATGAGCAGTTCTTC. The full variable domain, rest sourced from reference TRBV5-1 and TRBJ2-1, is KAGVTQTPRYLIKTRGQQVTLSCSPISGHRSVSWYQQTPGQGLQFLFEYFSETQRNKGNFPGRFSGRQFSNSRSEMNVSTLELGDSALYLCASSQVNAGGSLYEQFFGPGTRLTVL.

This rearrangement joins TRBV19 to TRBJ1-2, with D possibly matching TRBD1 (5 bases). V shed 9 bases and J shed 7 bases, with 18 bases lying between them. This CDR3 comprises 13 residues. CDR1 and CDR2 from the germline V gene are LNHDA and SQIVND (reference sequence). The CDR3 loop is CASSLHGASGYTF. CDR3 nucleotides: TGTGCCAGCTCTTTACATGGGGCGAGTGGCTACACCTTC.

The J gene is TRBJ1-2, the V gene TRBV6-5; 10 nucleotides agree with TRBD1. Germline CDR1 MNHEY, CDR2 SVGAGI. The CDR3 is made up of 15 amino acids. Trimming removed 0 bases from V and 6 bases from J; junction bases left unmatched: 4. The CDR3 loop reads CASSYSGDRGDGYTF. The CDR3 DNA follows: TGTGCCAGCAGTTACTCGGGGGACAGGGGCGATGGCTACACCTTC.

The V and J genes are TRBV6-5 and TRBJ1-2, with 7 bases identical to TRBD1. The V and J ends lost 6 bases and 3 bases, in that order; junction bases with no gene match: 7. This CDR3 is 14 amino acids long. The germline CDR1 and CDR2 sequences are MNHEY and SVGAGI. CDR3 nucleotides: TGTGCCAGCAGGCGGGACAGAGTGGACTATGGCTACACCTTC. Translated: CASRRDRVDYGYTF.

In DNA form, the CDR3 reads TGTGCCAGCAAAGTTTCGCATAGTGGCACTGAAGCTTTCTTT. Residues: CASKVSHSGTEAFF. The chain joins TRBV28 to TRBJ1-1, with D unclear. The CDR3 contains 14 residues. Trimming left V 7 bases short and J 4 bases short, with 16 bases between. Germline V gives CDR1 MDHEN, CDR2 SYDVKM. The variable domain in full, completed from reference TRBV28 and TRBJ1-1, reads DVKVTQSSRYLVKRTGEKVFLECVQDMDHENMFWYRQDPGLGLRLIYFSYDVKMKEKGDIPEGYSVSREKKERFSLILESASTNQTSMYLCASKVSHSGTEAFFGQGTRLTVV.

The chain carries TRBV5-8 and TRBJ1-1; no clear D. The CDR3 contains 15 residues. Trimming shortened V by 5 bases and J by 7 bases, and 21 bases separated the two germline ends. Germline V CDR1 and CDR2: SGHTS, YDEGEE. CDR3 nucleotide sequence: TGTGCCAGCAGTTCGGAGGTAGCAGGACTGCGTGAAGCTTTCTTT. Amino acids: CASSSEVAGLREAFF.

The chain couples TRBV28 to TRBJ1-1; a weak D match, TRBD1 (5 bases). From germline, CDR1 is MDHEN and CDR2 SYDVKM. CDR3 size: 13 residues. Trimming stripped 3 bases from V and 4 bases from J, with 9 bases between. The DNA of the CDR3 is TGTGCCAGCAGTTTCCTGACAGCCACTGAAGCTTTCTTT. Protein sequence: CASSFLTATEAFF.

In its sample, this clone was seen once. The V and J genes are TRBV27 and TRBJ1-1, with 12 bases that match TRBD1. Germline V CDR1 and CDR2: MNHEY, SMNVEV (reference sequence). The CDR3 runs 13 residues. The trim removed 6 bases at V and 11 bases at J, leaving 7 bases unmatched. This CDR3 is CASSPGQGARAFF. The DNA of the CDR3 is TGTGCCAGCAGCCCGGGACAGGGGGCGCGCGCTTTCTTT.

CDR3: CASSTVGGKGTDTQYF. The CDR3 DNA is TGTGCCAGCAGCACCGTTGGGGGCAAAGGCACAGATACGCAGTATTTT. The J gene is TRBJ2-3, the V gene TRBV5-6; possibly TRBD1 for D (6 bases). Germline loops: CDR1 SGHDT, CDR2 YYEEEE. The germline V and J ends were trimmed by 4 bases and 1 base, with 16 bases remaining between them. The CDR3 runs to 16 residues.

This chain links TRBV5-4 with TRBJ1-2, with 7 bases lining up with TRBD1. Germline-derived CDR1 and CDR2 are SGHNT and YYREEE (reference sequence). The CDR3 runs to 14 residues. Trimming took 2 bases from V and 6 from J; bases not matched to a gene: 7. The CDR3 sequence: CASSLNLRGDGYTF. The CDR3 DNA reads TGTGCCAGCAGCTTAAATCTCAGGGGGGATGGCTACACCTTC.

This rearrangement joins TRBV13 to TRBJ1-3; D is perhaps TRBD1 (6 bases). Germline CDR1 and CDR2: PRHDT and FYEKMQ (reference sequence). The CDR3 spans 14 residues. Trimming pared 5 bases from V and 9 bases from J, leaving 17 bases between. Here the CDR3 reads CASSPRRGAGTIYF. CDR3 bases: TGTGCCAGCAGCCCACGTCGGGGGGCTGGCACCATATATTTT.

This chain connects TRBV5-1 to TRBJ2-1; 8 bases map to TRBD2. CDR1 is SGHRS and CDR2 is YFSETQ in the germline V gene. V lost 7 bases and J lost 8; bases outside the gene matches: 14. The CDR3 runs to 15 residues. The chain's CDR3 is CASRRLLAAKDEQFF. CDR3 sequence (DNA): TGCGCCAGCCGCCGATTACTAGCGGCTAAGGATGAGCAGTTCTTC.

DNA of the CDR3: TGTGCCAGCAGCTTAGGACGGGGCACAGATACGCAGTATTTT. This sequence encodes CASSLGRGTDTQYF. J is TRBJ2-3 and V is TRBV7-2; D call uncertain. Per germline, CDR1 SGHTA and CDR2 FQGNSA. The CDR3 is 14 amino acids. Deletions cut 1 base from V and 1 base from J, with 6 bases between.

This sequence joins TRBV18 and TRBJ2-1, with TRBD2 as a possible D gene (5 bases). Germline-derived CDR1 and CDR2 are KGHSH and LQKENI. The CDR3 length is 15 residues. V lost 3 bases, J lost 9 bases, and 18 bases lay in between. In DNA, the CDR3 is TGTGCCAGCTCACCCCGGGGAATCCCCGCTGGTGAGCAGTTCTTC. Its protein is CASSPRGIPAGEQFF.

CDR3 nucleotides: TGTGCCAGCAGCCCCTCAGGGACTAGCGGGAGGCAGGATACGCAGTATTTT. Encoded protein: CASSPSGTSGRQDTQYF. The chain couples TRBV7-3 to TRBJ2-3; 15 nucleotides line up with TRBD2. Germline V gene lookup returns CDR1 SGHTA and CDR2 FQGTGA. J gave up 6 bases and V 5 bases, and 9 bases lay outside the gene matches. CDR3 size: 17 residues.

The gene calls are TRBV6-1 and TRBJ1-2; D is undetermined. Per germline, CDR1 MNHNS and CDR2 SASEGT. The CDR3 totals 15 residues. V lost 6 bases and J lost 1, with 15 bases in between. The CDR3 protein is CASREHLGSNYGYTF. The CDR3, as DNA: TGTGCCAGCAGGGAACACCTTGGGAGTAACTATGGCTACACCTTC.

The V gene is TRBV4-1, the J gene TRBJ2-5; 7 bases line up with TRBD2. The V segment lost 1 base and the J segment 4 bases; nucleotides outside the gene matches: 12. CDR3 size: 17 residues. Germline V gene sequence: CDR1 MGHRA, CDR2 YSYEKL. DNA of the CDR3: TGCGCCAGCAGCCAAGTTCCGTCGGGAGCGGGGTCAGAGACCCAGTACTTC. Amino acid sequence: CASSQVPSGAGSETQYF.

The genes are TRBV18 and TRBJ1-1; no definite D call. The V gene's germline CDR1 is KGHSH and CDR2 LQKENI. The ends were cut back, 4 bases at V and 2 bases at J, with 26 bases in the middle. This CDR3 is built from 19 residues. CDR3 in amino acids: CASSHLPAVVAISNTEAFF. The CDR3 coding sequence is TGTGCCAGCTCACATCTTCCAGCCGTGGTAGCAATTAGCAACACTGAAGCTTTCTTT.

The CDR3 DNA follows: TGTGCCATCAGTCACACAGCCTACGAGCAGTACTTC. Protein: CAISHTAYEQYF. The chain employs TRBV10-3 and TRBJ2-7; D call uncertain. This CDR3 contains 12 residues. V lost 5 bases and J lost 2, with 7 bases in between. Germline CDR1 is ENHRY and CDR2 is SYGVKD.

The V and J genes are TRBV5-6 and TRBJ1-2; a weak D match, TRBD1 (5 bases). This CDR3 region has 14 residues. Germline V gives CDR1 SGHDT, CDR2 YYEEEE. Trimming removed 7 bases at V and 7 bases at J, with 20 bases between. CDR3 sequence reads: CASDRRGGRGGYTF. The CDR3 DNA reads as TGTGCCAGCGATCGGCGGGGAGGGAGGGGTGGCTACACCTTC. The complete variable domain, with remaining parts taken from reference TRBV5-6 and TRBJ1-2, reads DAGVTQSPTHLIKTRGQQVTLRCSPKSGHDTVSWYQQALGQGPQFIFQYYEEEERQRGNFPDRFSGHQFPNYSSELNVNALLLGDSALYLCASDRRGGRGGYTFGSGTRLTVV.

The chain links TRBV30 to TRBJ1-6; D might be TRBD1 (6 bases). The CDR3 spans 15 residues. V was pared by 3 bases and J by 17 bases, with 26 bases between. Germline values: CDR1 GTSNPN, CDR2 SVGIG (reference sequence). The CDR3 protein is CAWRALRGTHRDFHF. In DNA form, the CDR3 reads TGTGCCTGGAGAGCCCTCAGGGGAACACATCGGGATTTCCACTTT.

This chain joins TRBV7-9 and TRBJ2-1; tentative D call: TRBD1 (5 bases). With 7 bases removed from V and 2 bases from J, the gap between germline ends came to 18 bases. This CDR3 contains 16 residues. Germline values: CDR1 SEHNR, CDR2 FQNEAQ (reference sequence). CDR3 residues: CASNFLGDSPYNEQFF. DNA for the CDR3: TGTGCCAGCAACTTTTTAGGGGATTCCCCCTACAATGAGCAGTTCTTC.

This chain links TRBV27 with TRBJ2-1, with a possible D match to TRBD2 (6 bases). Per the germline V gene, CDR1 is MNHEY and CDR2 is SMNVEV (reference sequence). V was trimmed by 8 bases and J by 10 bases, leaving 21 bases between them. This CDR3 is 14 amino acids long. The CDR3 DNA reads as TGTGCCAGCTCTTTCTATCGGGAGTTAGACGAGCAGTTCTTC. Translation gives CASSFYRELDEQFF.

J is TRBJ2-5 and V is TRBV6-5; perhaps TRBD2 as D (6 bases). The germline V gene has CDR1 MNHEY and CDR2 SVGAGI. The length of the CDR3 is 15 residues. V lost 0 bases and J 5 bases, leaving 13 bases between the germline ends. CDR3 in amino acids: CASSYSIRGRETQYF. The CDR3 coding sequence is TGTGCCAGCAGTTACTCGATTCGGGGGAGGGAGACCCAGTACTTC.

J is TRBJ1-2 and V is TRBV19, with D possibly being TRBD1 (6 bases). Germline V lookup: CDR1 LNHDA, CDR2 SQIVND (reference sequence). The CDR3 extends over 15 amino acids. Trimming pared 4 bases from V and 2 bases from J, leaving 14 bases between. The CDR3 here is CASSTLKGGNYGYTF. In DNA form, the CDR3 reads TGTGCCAGTAGTACCTTAAAAGGGGGAAACTATGGCTACACCTTC.